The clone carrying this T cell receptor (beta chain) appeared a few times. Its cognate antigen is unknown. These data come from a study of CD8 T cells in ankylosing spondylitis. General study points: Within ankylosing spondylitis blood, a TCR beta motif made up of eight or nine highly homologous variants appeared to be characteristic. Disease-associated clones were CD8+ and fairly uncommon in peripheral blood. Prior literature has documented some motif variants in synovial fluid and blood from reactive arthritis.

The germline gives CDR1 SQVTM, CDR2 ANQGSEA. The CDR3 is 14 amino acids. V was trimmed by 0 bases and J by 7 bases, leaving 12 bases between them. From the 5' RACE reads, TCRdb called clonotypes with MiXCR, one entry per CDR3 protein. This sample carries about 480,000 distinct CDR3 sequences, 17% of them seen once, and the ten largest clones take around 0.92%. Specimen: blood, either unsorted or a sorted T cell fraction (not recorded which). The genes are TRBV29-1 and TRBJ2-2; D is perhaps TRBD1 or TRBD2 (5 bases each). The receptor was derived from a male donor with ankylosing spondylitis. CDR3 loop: CSVEDPTGLGELFF. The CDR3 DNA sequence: TGCAGCGTTGAAGACCCAACAGGACTCGGGGAGCTGTTTTTT.